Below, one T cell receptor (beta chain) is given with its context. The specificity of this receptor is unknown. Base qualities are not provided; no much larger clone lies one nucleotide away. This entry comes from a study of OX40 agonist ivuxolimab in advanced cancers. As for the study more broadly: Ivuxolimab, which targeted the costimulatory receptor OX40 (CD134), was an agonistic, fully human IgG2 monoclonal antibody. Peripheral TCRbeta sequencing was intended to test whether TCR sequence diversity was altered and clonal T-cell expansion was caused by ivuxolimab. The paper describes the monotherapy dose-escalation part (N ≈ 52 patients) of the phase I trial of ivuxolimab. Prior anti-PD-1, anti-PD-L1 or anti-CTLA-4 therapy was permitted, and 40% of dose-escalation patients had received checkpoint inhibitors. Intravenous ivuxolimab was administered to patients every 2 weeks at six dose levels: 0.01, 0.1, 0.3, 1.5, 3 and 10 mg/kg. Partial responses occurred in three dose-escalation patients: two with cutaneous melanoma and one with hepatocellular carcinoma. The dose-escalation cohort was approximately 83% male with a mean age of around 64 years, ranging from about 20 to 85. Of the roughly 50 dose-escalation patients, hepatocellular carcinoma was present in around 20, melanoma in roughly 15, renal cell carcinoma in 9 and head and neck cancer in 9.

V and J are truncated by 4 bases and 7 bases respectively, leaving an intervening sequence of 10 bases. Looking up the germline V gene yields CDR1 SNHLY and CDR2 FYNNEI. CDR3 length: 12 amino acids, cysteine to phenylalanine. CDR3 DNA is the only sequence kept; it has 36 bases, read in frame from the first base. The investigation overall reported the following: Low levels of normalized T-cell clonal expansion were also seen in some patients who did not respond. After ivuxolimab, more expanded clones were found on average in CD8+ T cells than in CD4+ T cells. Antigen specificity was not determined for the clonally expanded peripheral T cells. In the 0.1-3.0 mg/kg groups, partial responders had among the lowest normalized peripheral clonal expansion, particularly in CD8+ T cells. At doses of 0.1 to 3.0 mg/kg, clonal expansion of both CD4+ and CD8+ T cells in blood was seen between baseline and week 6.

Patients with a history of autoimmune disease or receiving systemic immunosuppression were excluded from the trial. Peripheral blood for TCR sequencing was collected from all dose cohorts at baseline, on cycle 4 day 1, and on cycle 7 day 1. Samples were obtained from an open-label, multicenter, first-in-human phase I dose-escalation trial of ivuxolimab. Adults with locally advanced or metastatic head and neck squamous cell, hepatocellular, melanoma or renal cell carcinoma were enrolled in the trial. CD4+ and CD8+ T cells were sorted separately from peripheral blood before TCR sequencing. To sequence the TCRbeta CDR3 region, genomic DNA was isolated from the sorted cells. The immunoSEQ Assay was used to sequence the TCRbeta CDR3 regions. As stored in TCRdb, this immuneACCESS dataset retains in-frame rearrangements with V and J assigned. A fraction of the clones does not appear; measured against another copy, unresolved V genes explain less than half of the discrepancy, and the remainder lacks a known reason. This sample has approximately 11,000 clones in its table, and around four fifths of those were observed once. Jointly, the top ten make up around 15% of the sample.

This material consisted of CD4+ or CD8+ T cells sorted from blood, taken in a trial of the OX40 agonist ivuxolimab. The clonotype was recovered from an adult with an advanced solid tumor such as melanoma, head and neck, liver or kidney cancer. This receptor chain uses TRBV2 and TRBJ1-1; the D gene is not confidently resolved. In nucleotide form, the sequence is TGTGCCAGCAGTGCGTCAGTGAGTGAAGCTTTCTTT. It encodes CASSASVSEAFF.